This TCR beta chain was recovered during a study of T cells after yellow fever vaccination. A 5'RACE template-switching step, the method used to make TCR cDNA, added a universal primer site and UMIs. TCRdb called the 5' RACE reads again in MiXCR, with one record for every CDR3 protein. The repertoire holds a few hundred thousand distinct CDR3 sequences, with roughly 8.7% as singletons. The input for sequencing was PBMCs, taken on the day of the first yellow fever vaccination. This receptor was obtained from a man between 18 and 35 years old who received the YFV17D yellow fever vaccine.

In nucleotides, the CDR3 is TGTGCCAGCAGAAATACAGGGGGCGCTGGGGCCAACGTCCTGACTTTC. Encoded protein: CASRNTGGAGANVLTF. The chain employs TRBV27 and TRBJ2-6; 9 nucleotides line up with TRBD1. V trimming: 6 bases; J trimming: 2 bases; junction bases outside the gene matches: 5. This CDR3 comprises 16 residues. The germline gives CDR1 MNHEY, CDR2 SMNVEV (reference sequence).